Listed below are T cell receptor beta chains from one sample, sequenced in a study of graft-versus-host responses after intestinal transplantation. The table came from immunoSEQ multiplex PCR; TCRdb's copy has only in-frame clones and leaves some out. The sample has about 54,000 clones, about 89% seen once. Sequenced material: PBMCs, taken roughly 680 days after intestinal transplant. All receptors derive from a human patient who received an intestinal transplant, so some T cells may come from the graft donor. CDR3s include the opening cysteine and the closing phenylalanine or tryptophan. The D gene is left open where the match is weak. Clone size is shown for a subset of rows, as once, few, many or a class of expanded clone.

V gene: TRBV28
J gene: TRBJ1-5
CDR3 length: 18
D gene: NA
clone size: NA
CDR3 protein: CASSVILAGFRGNQPQHF
CDR3 DNA: TGTGCCAGCAGCGTTATACTAGCGGGTTTCAGAGGCAATCAGCCCCAGCATTTT

V gene: TRBV18
J gene: TRBJ2-2
CDR3 length: 16
D gene: NA
clone size: NA
CDR3 protein: CASSPWLGHNTGELFF
CDR3 DNA: TGTGCCAGCTCACCTTGGCTAGGGCACAACACCGGGGAGCTGTTTTTT

V gene: TRBV4-2
J gene: TRBJ2-4
CDR3 length: 14
D gene: TRBD2
clone size: NA
CDR3 protein: CASSQGGLAGAQYF
CDR3 DNA: TGTGCCAGCAGCCAAGGGGGACTAGCGGGGGCTCAGTACTTC

V gene: TRBV7-9
J gene: TRBJ1-1
CDR3 length: 15
D gene: NA
clone size: NA
CDR3 protein: CASGLHGRAATEAFF
CDR3 DNA: TGTGCCAGCGGCCTGCACGGGAGGGCAGCCACTGAAGCTTTCTTT

V gene: TRBV2
J gene: TRBJ2-1
CDR3 length: 14
D gene: NA
clone size: NA
CDR3 protein: CASSEGSSYNEQFF
CDR3 DNA: TGTGCCAGCAGTGAGGGTAGCTCCTACAATGAGCAGTTCTTC

V gene: TRBV13
J gene: TRBJ1-4
CDR3 length: 14
D gene: NA
clone size: NA
CDR3 protein: CASSRGDYNEKLFF
CDR3 DNA: TGTGCCAGCAGCCGGGGGGACTATAATGAAAAACTGTTTTTT

V gene: TRBV19
J gene: TRBJ2-3
CDR3 length: 17
D gene: TRBD2
clone size: NA
CDR3 protein: CASSIGGLAGNTDTQYF
CDR3 DNA: TGTGCCAGTAGTATCGGGGGACTAGCGGGCAACACAGATACGCAGTATTTT

V gene: TRBV6-5
J gene: TRBJ2-3
CDR3 length: 15
D gene: TRBD1
clone size: NA
CDR3 protein: CASRAFGTGTDTQYF
CDR3 DNA: TGTGCCAGCAGAGCCTTCGGGACAGGGACAGATACGCAGTATTTT

V gene: TRBV19
J gene: TRBJ2-5
CDR3 length: 19
D gene: NA
clone size: NA
CDR3 protein: CARRATFSWTKSIRRTQYF
CDR3 DNA: TGTGCCAGAAGAGCTACTTTTTCGTGGACCAAATCAATCCGGCGGACCCAGTACTTC

V gene: TRBV18
J gene: TRBJ1-4
CDR3 length: 19
D gene: NA
clone size: NA
CDR3 protein: CASSPPKGGPSPTNEKLFF
CDR3 DNA: TGTGCCAGCTCACCACCCAAGGGGGGCCCATCTCCAACTAATGAAAAACTGTTTTTT

V gene: TRBV27
J gene: TRBJ1-1
CDR3 length: 14
D gene: TRBD1
clone size: once
CDR3 protein: CASSLLTGTAEAFF
CDR3 DNA: TGTGCCAGCAGTCTACTAACCGGGACAGCTGAAGCTTTCTTT

V gene: TRBV4-1
J gene: TRBJ1-3
CDR3 length: 15
D gene: NA
clone size: NA
CDR3 protein: CASSQEKVPGNTIYF
CDR3 DNA: TGCGCCAGCAGCCAAGAAAAGGTGCCTGGAAACACCATATATTTT

V gene: TRBV11-3
J gene: TRBJ1-3
CDR3 length: 14
D gene: NA
clone size: NA
CDR3 protein: CASSSRTDGNTIYF
CDR3 DNA: TGTGCCAGCAGCTCGAGGACAGATGGAAACACCATATATTTT

V gene: TRBV27
J gene: TRBJ2-1
CDR3 length: 19
D gene: TRBD2
clone size: NA
CDR3 protein: CASSLSKPSGGSSYNEQFF
CDR3 DNA: TGTGCCAGCAGTTTATCGAAGCCTAGCGGGGGAAGCTCCTACAATGAGCAGTTCTTC

V gene: TRBV4-3
J gene: TRBJ1-1
CDR3 length: 11
D gene: NA
clone size: NA
CDR3 protein: CASSRNTEAFF
CDR3 DNA: TGCGCCAGCAGCCGTAACACTGAAGCTTTCTTT

V gene: TRBV6-5
J gene: TRBJ1-6
CDR3 length: 14
D gene: NA
clone size: NA
CDR3 protein: CASSRTPQSSPLHF
CDR3 DNA: TGTGCCAGCAGTCGGACCCCACAGAGTTCACCCCTCCACTTT

V gene: TRBV11-2
J gene: TRBJ1-3
CDR3 length: 14
D gene: NA
clone size: NA
CDR3 protein: CASSPSRSGNTIYF
CDR3 DNA: TGTGCCAGCAGCCCATCCCGCTCTGGAAACACCATATATTTT

V gene: TRBV6-5
J gene: TRBJ1-2
CDR3 length: 15
D gene: TRBD1
clone size: NA
CDR3 protein: CASSYTPGTGDGYTF
CDR3 DNA: TGTGCCAGCAGTTACACCCCCGGGACAGGGGATGGCTACACCTTC

V gene: TRBV18
J gene: TRBJ1-3
CDR3 length: 14
D gene: NA
clone size: NA
CDR3 protein: CASSHGPSGNTIYF
CDR3 DNA: TGTGCCAGCTCACACGGTCCCTCTGGAAACACCATATATTTT

V gene: TRBV5-8
J gene: TRBJ1-2
CDR3 length: 16
D gene: NA
clone size: NA
CDR3 protein: CASSPARTGGGYGYTF
CDR3 DNA: TGTGCCAGCAGCCCCGCCCGGACGGGGGGCGGCTATGGCTACACCTTC

V gene: TRBV9
J gene: TRBJ2-7
CDR3 length: 14
D gene: NA
clone size: NA
CDR3 protein: CASSPSPASYEQYF
CDR3 DNA: TGTGCCAGCAGCCCTAGTCCTGCTTCCTACGAGCAGTACTTC

V gene: TRBV6-5
J gene: TRBJ1-1
CDR3 length: 13
D gene: TRBD1
clone size: NA
CDR3 protein: CASRPGQGTEAFF
CDR3 DNA: TGTGCCAGCAGACCGGGACAGGGTACTGAAGCTTTCTTT

V gene: TRBV6-1
J gene: TRBJ1-1
CDR3 length: 15
D gene: TRBD1
clone size: NA
CDR3 protein: CASSGPGTGATEAFF
CDR3 DNA: TGTGCCAGCAGTGGACCCGGGACAGGGGCCACTGAAGCTTTCTTT

V gene: TRBV6-6
J gene: TRBJ2-1
CDR3 length: 15
D gene: NA
clone size: once
CDR3 protein: CASSYFGGRENEQFF
CDR3 DNA: TGTGCCAGCAGTTACTTCGGCGGGCGGGAAAATGAGCAGTTCTTC

V gene: TRBV9
J gene: TRBJ2-4
CDR3 length: 13
D gene: NA
clone size: NA
CDR3 protein: CASSVSDKNIQYF
CDR3 DNA: TGTGCCAGCAGCGTATCTGATAAAAACATTCAGTACTTC

V gene: TRBV18
J gene: TRBJ2-2
CDR3 length: 16
D gene: NA
clone size: NA
CDR3 protein: CASSPQGLTNTGELFF
CDR3 DNA: TGTGCCAGCTCACCACAAGGCCTTACGAACACCGGGGAGCTGTTTTTT

V gene: TRBV7-9
J gene: TRBJ2-7
CDR3 length: 14
D gene: NA
clone size: NA
CDR3 protein: CASSLQSSSHEQYF
CDR3 DNA: TGTGCCAGCAGCTTACAGTCGAGTTCCCACGAGCAGTACTTC

V gene: TRBV18
J gene: TRBJ1-2
CDR3 length: 13
D gene: NA
clone size: NA
CDR3 protein: CASSPDPNYGYTF
CDR3 DNA: TGTGCCAGCTCACCAGACCCAAACTATGGCTACACCTTC

V gene: TRBV15
J gene: TRBJ2-3
CDR3 length: 15
D gene: TRBD2
clone size: NA
CDR3 protein: CATSRDPGGTDTQYF
CDR3 DNA: TGTGCCACCAGCAGAGATCCGGGGGGAACAGATACGCAGTATTTT

V gene: TRBV9
J gene: TRBJ2-7
CDR3 length: 14
D gene: TRBD1
clone size: NA
CDR3 protein: CASSVGDSSYEQYF
CDR3 DNA: TGTGCCAGCAGCGTAGGGGACAGCTCCTACGAGCAGTACTTC

V gene: TRBV6-5
J gene: TRBJ1-1
CDR3 length: 14
D gene: NA
clone size: NA
CDR3 protein: CASSERQSNTEAFF
CDR3 DNA: TGTGCCAGCAGCGAACGACAGAGTAACACTGAAGCTTTCTTT

V gene: TRBV5-1
J gene: TRBJ2-1
CDR3 length: 15
D gene: NA
clone size: NA
CDR3 protein: CASSLGGQDYNEQFF
CDR3 DNA: TGCGCCAGCAGCTTGGGTGGGCAGGACTACAATGAGCAGTTCTTC

V gene: TRBV5-1
J gene: TRBJ2-1
CDR3 length: 15
D gene: NA
clone size: NA
CDR3 protein: CASSLAAESYNEQFF
CDR3 DNA: TGCGCCAGCAGCTTGGCTGCGGAGTCCTACAATGAGCAGTTCTTC

V gene: TRBV4-1
J gene: TRBJ1-5
CDR3 length: 14
D gene: NA
clone size: few
CDR3 protein: CASSPGTANQPQHF
CDR3 DNA: TGCGCCAGCAGTCCAGGGACGGCTAATCAGCCCCAGCATTTT

V gene: TRBV30
J gene: TRBJ2-7
CDR3 length: 13
D gene: NA
clone size: once
CDR3 protein: CAWRAPGSYEQYF
CDR3 DNA: TGTGCCTGGAGGGCACCGGGCTCCTACGAGCAGTACTTC

V gene: TRBV2
J gene: TRBJ2-7
CDR3 length: 11
D gene: NA
clone size: few
CDR3 protein: CASRVGYEQYF
CDR3 DNA: TGTGCCAGCAGGGTGGGTTACGAGCAGTACTTC

V gene: TRBV5-1
J gene: TRBJ1-2
CDR3 length: 14
D gene: NA
clone size: few
CDR3 protein: CASSLGGTNYGYTF
CDR3 DNA: TGCGCCAGCAGCTTGGGGGGAACTAACTATGGCTACACCTTC

V gene: TRBV6-1
J gene: TRBJ1-2
CDR3 length: 13
D gene: NA
clone size: NA
CDR3 protein: CASSEGQNYGYTF
CDR3 DNA: TGTGCCAGCAGTGAGGGGCAGAACTATGGCTACACCTTC

V gene: TRBV5-4
J gene: TRBJ1-1
CDR3 length: 14
D gene: TRBD1
clone size: NA
CDR3 protein: CASSPRGDRGLAFF
CDR3 DNA: TGTGCCAGCAGCCCCAGGGGGGACAGGGGACTGGCTTTCTTT

V gene: TRBV11-2
J gene: TRBJ1-1
CDR3 length: 14
D gene: NA
clone size: few
CDR3 protein: CASSLGQLVTEAFF
CDR3 DNA: TGTGCCAGCAGCTTAGGACAGCTGGTCACTGAAGCTTTCTTT

V gene: TRBV5-6
J gene: TRBJ1-4
CDR3 length: 14
D gene: NA
clone size: NA
CDR3 protein: CASSRPSGNEKLFF
CDR3 DNA: TGTGCCAGCAGCCGGCCGTCGGGGAATGAAAAACTGTTTTTT

V gene: TRBV7-6
J gene: TRBJ2-1
CDR3 length: 14
D gene: TRBD1
clone size: NA
CDR3 protein: CASSLGQGSNEQFF
CDR3 DNA: TGTGCCAGCAGCTTAGGACAGGGGAGTAATGAGCAGTTCTTC

V gene: TRBV5-1
J gene: TRBJ2-7
CDR3 length: 14
D gene: NA
clone size: NA
CDR3 protein: CATRQGLGSYEQYF
CDR3 DNA: TGCGCCACCCGCCAGGGGTTAGGCTCCTACGAGCAGTACTTC

V gene: TRBV6-6
J gene: TRBJ1-6
CDR3 length: 13
D gene: NA
clone size: NA
CDR3 protein: CASSYSFQSDLHF
CDR3 DNA: TGTGCCAGCAGTTACTCGTTCCAGTCAGACCTCCACTTT

V gene: TRBV4-3
J gene: TRBJ2-7
CDR3 length: 13
D gene: NA
clone size: NA
CDR3 protein: CASSPRGAYEQYF
CDR3 DNA: TGCGCCAGCAGCCCCCGAGGGGCCTACGAGCAGTACTTC

V gene: TRBV6-5
J gene: TRBJ1-5
CDR3 length: 14
D gene: TRBD1
clone size: NA
CDR3 protein: CASSYSAGGQPQHF
CDR3 DNA: TGTGCCAGCAGTTACTCGGCAGGGGGTCAGCCCCAGCATTTT

V gene: TRBV5-5
J gene: TRBJ2-3
CDR3 length: 14
D gene: NA
clone size: NA
CDR3 protein: CASSLGPSTDTQYF
CDR3 DNA: TGTGCCAGCAGCTTGGGACCTAGCACAGATACGCAGTATTTT

V gene: TRBV5-1
J gene: TRBJ2-3
CDR3 length: 15
D gene: NA
clone size: NA
CDR3 protein: CASSFRDGTGDTQYF
CDR3 DNA: TGCGCCAGCAGCTTTCGCGACGGGACCGGTGATACGCAGTATTTT

V gene: TRBV6-4
J gene: TRBJ1-6
CDR3 length: 18
D gene: NA
clone size: NA
CDR3 protein: CASSDAGTPDSYNSPLHF
CDR3 DNA: TGTGCCAGCAGTGATGCGGGCACCCCGGACTCCTATAATTCACCCCTCCACTTT

V gene: TRBV7-9
J gene: TRBJ1-1
CDR3 length: 13
D gene: NA
clone size: NA
CDR3 protein: CASSWRQNTEAFF
CDR3 DNA: TGTGCCAGCAGCTGGCGACAGAACACTGAAGCTTTCTTT

V gene: TRBV11-2
J gene: TRBJ1-1
CDR3 length: 13
D gene: NA
clone size: NA
CDR3 protein: CASSHYGDTEAFF
CDR3 DNA: TGTGCCAGCAGCCATTATGGGGATACTGAAGCTTTCTTT